The next 30 T cell receptor beta chains were all read from a single sample in a study of memory CD4+ T cells and cytomegalovirus serostatus. Profiled with immunoSEQ multiplex PCR; TCRdb holds only in-frame clones, not every one. The table includes 40,000 to 50,000 clones, approximately 74% detected once. Single viable CD3+CD4+CD8-CD45RO+ cells were sorted as the memory CD4+ T cells. The sequenced sample was memory CD4+ T cells from blood. These receptors were obtained from an adult in good health and CMV-seropositive.

This chain joins TRBV13 and TRBJ1-1; the D gene is possibly TRBD1 (5 bases). Germline V gene data show CDR1 as PRHDT and CDR2 as FYEKMQ (reference sequence). The V and J ends lost 6 bases and 4 bases respectively, with 15 bases between them. This CDR3 has 14 residues. The DNA for the CDR3 is TGTGCCAGCAGAAGGGGATCGAGGGGCACTGAAGCTTTCTTT. It encodes CASRRGSRGTEAFF.

This chain uses TRBV7-2 with TRBJ2-5, with D tentatively TRBD2 (6 bases). There are 16 residues in the CDR3. Germline CDR1 is SGHTA and CDR2 is FQGNSA. The ends were cut back, 0 bases at V and 1 base at J, with 12 bases in the middle. The CDR3 DNA follows: TGTGCCAGCAGCTTAGCATGGACCGGGAGCCAAGAGACCCAGTACTTC. This translates into CASSLAWTGSQETQYF.

CDR3 amino acids: CASSPGGALSYEQYF. The CDR3 coding sequence is TGTGCCAGCAGCCCCGGAGGAGCCCTCTCCTACGAGCAGTACTTC. The rearrangement uses TRBV14 and TRBJ2-7, with TRBD2 as a possible D gene (5 bases). The CDR3 has 15 amino acids. V was shortened by 4 bases and J by 0 bases, with 13 bases between the two germline ends. Germline V gives CDR1 SGHDN, CDR2 FVKESK.

The gene calls are TRBV28 and TRBJ1-6; unclear D gene. The CDR3 contains 14 residues. Deletions cut 6 bases from V and 7 bases from J, with 13 bases between. In germline, CDR1 is MDHEN, CDR2 SYDVKM. As DNA, the CDR3 is TGTGCCAGCAGCCTTAGGCCCCGAAATTCACCCCTCCACTTT. Amino acids: CASSLRPRNSPLHF.

The chain joins TRBV20-1 to TRBJ2-7; D might be TRBD1 (5 bases). The germline V gene has CDR1 DFQATT and CDR2 SNEGSKA (reference sequence). The CDR3 sequence is 10 residues long. Trimming took off 6 bases at V and 4 bases at J, with 7 bases between the two ends. Written as DNA, the CDR3 is TGCAGTGCCCAGGGTTACGAGCAGTACTTC. It translates to CSAQGYEQYF.

V and J are TRBV2 and TRBJ2-5, with TRBD2 as a possible D gene (6 bases). CDR1 is SNHLY and CDR2 is FYNNEI in the germline V gene. Between the trimmed V and J ends, which lost 8 bases and 0 bases, there was a span of 10 bases. The CDR3 contains 13 residues. The CDR3 sequence: CASGTGYQETQYF. CDR3 nucleotide sequence: TGTGCCAGCGGGACTGGCTACCAAGAGACCCAGTACTTC.

The V call is TRBV6-5, the J call TRBJ1-2, with TRBD1 identical over 8 bases. Trimming at V came to 6 bases and at J to 7 bases, leaving 10 bases not matched to a gene. Germline lookup yields CDR1 MNHEY and CDR2 SVGAGI. The CDR3 runs 14 residues. The CDR3 reads CASSKGRGRRGYTF. The CDR3 region has the DNA TGTGCCAGCAGCAAAGGCAGGGGGCGTCGTGGCTACACCTTC.

The chain carries TRBV4-2 and TRBJ2-1; D is tentatively TRBD1 or TRBD2 (6 bases each). V dropped 7 bases and J dropped 7 bases, with 23 bases sitting between them. The CDR3 runs to 16 residues. CDR1 LGHNA and CDR2 YNFKEQ come from the germline V gene. The CDR3 DNA is TGTGCCAGCAACCCGGTCCGGGGGCTCGAAGCAAATGAGCAGTTCTTC. Its translation: CASNPVRGLEANEQFF.

The V and J genes are TRBV5-4 and TRBJ1-1; D gene uncertain. The germline V and J ends were trimmed by 4 bases and 2 bases, with 12 bases remaining between them. Germline V gene sequence: CDR1 SGHNT, CDR2 YYREEE (reference sequence). The CDR3 length is 14 residues. CDR3: CASSPGPENTEAFF. DNA for the CDR3: TGTGCCAGCAGCCCCGGCCCGGAAAACACTGAAGCTTTCTTT. The variable domain in full, with the rest retrieved from reference TRBV5-4 and TRBJ1-1, is ETGVTQSPTHLIKTRGQQVTLRCSSQSGHNTVSWYQQALGQGPQFIFQYYREEENGRGNFPPRFSGLQFPNYSSELNVNALELDDSALYLCASSPGPENTEAFFGQGTRLTVV.

The rearrangement joins TRBV10-3 to TRBJ1-3; D is unclear. The CDR3 is 11 residues long. Germline loops: CDR1 ENHRY, CDR2 SYGVKD. Trimming left V 6 bases short and J 4 bases short, with 4 bases between. The CDR3 protein is CAIRSGNTIYF. The DNA of the CDR3 is TGTGCCATCAGGTCAGGAAACACCATATATTTT.

The J gene is TRBJ1-3, the V gene TRBV2; D gene uncertain. Trimming removed 5 bases at V and 0 bases at J, with 11 bases between. Germline V gene sequence: CDR1 SNHLY, CDR2 FYNNEI. This CDR3 spans 15 amino acids. The CDR3, as DNA: TGTGCCAGCAGTTCGGGGTTTTACTCTGGAAACACCATATATTTT. It yields the protein CASSSGFYSGNTIYF.

The rearrangement uses TRBV27 and TRBJ2-3; tentative D call: TRBD1 (6 bases). With 3 bases removed from V and 6 bases from J, the gap between germline ends came to 19 bases. CDR3 length: 16 residues. Germline loops: CDR1 MNHEY, CDR2 SMNVEV (reference sequence). The CDR3 DNA sequence: TGTGCCAGCAGTTTCTCTAAGGACAGTTTGGGGGATACGCAGTATTTT. This translates into CASSFSKDSLGDTQYF.

The chain has TRBV10-3 and TRBJ1-2; the D is unclear. V gave up 0 bases and J gave up 5 bases, with 7 bases separating them. The CDR3 runs 13 residues. CDR1 is ENHRY, CDR2 SYGVKD, per germline. CDR3 region: CAISESVVYGYTF. DNA for the CDR3: TGTGCCATCAGTGAGTCAGTGGTATATGGCTACACCTTC.

The V gene is TRBV13, the J gene TRBJ2-6; no clear D. The V end lost 5 bases, the J end lost 4 bases, and 9 bases lay between the germline ends. The CDR3 totals 14 residues. Germline CDR1 PRHDT, CDR2 FYEKMQ (reference sequence). CDR3 nucleotides: TGTGCCAGCAGCCCCAGATTAGGGGCCAACGTCCTGACTTTC. Amino acid sequence: CASSPRLGANVLTF.

This clone showed up just once. The chain combines TRBV11-2 with TRBJ2-7; D remains ambiguous. The CDR3 extends over 12 amino acids. Trimming took off 5 bases at V and 6 bases at J, with 11 bases between the two ends. Germline CDR1 and CDR2: SGHAT and FQNNGV. The CDR3 DNA reads as TGTGCCAGCAGCAAGGAACGGAGCGAGCAGTACTTC. This encodes CASSKERSEQYF.

This sequence joins TRBV2 and TRBJ1-3; no firm D call. The V end was cut by 2 bases, the J end by 2 bases, with 7 bases between. The germline V gene has CDR1 SNHLY and CDR2 FYNNEI. This CDR3 has 14 amino acids. This CDR3 reads CASSENTPGNTIYF. For the CDR3, the DNA is TGTGCCAGCAGTGAAAATACCCCTGGAAACACCATATATTTT. The full variable domain, with the rest looked up from reference TRBV2 and TRBJ1-3, is EPEVTQTPSHQVTQMGQEVILRCVPISNHLYFYWYRQILGQKVEFLVSFYNNEISEKSEIFDDQFSVERPDGSNFTLKIRSTKLEDSAMYFCASSENTPGNTIYFGEGSWLTVV.

The genes are TRBV7-9 and TRBJ1-1, with TRBD1 matching over 10 bases. Germline CDR1 SEHNR, CDR2 FQNEAQ (reference sequence). The CDR3 covers 15 residues. Trimming took 6 bases from V and 10 from J; bases not matched to a gene: 14. The CDR3 is CASRPIRTGTGAAFF. The DNA for the CDR3 is TGTGCCAGCAGACCGATACGTACCGGGACAGGGGCAGCTTTCTTT.

The genes are TRBV18 and TRBJ2-7; D possibly corresponds to TRBD1 (6 bases). This CDR3 has 15 amino acids. V gave up 2 bases and J gave up 0 bases, with 11 bases separating them. CDR1 and CDR2 from the germline V gene are KGHSH and LQKENI. CDR3 region: CASSPVRDTSYEQYF. The CDR3 nucleotides are TGTGCCAGCTCACCAGTCCGGGACACCTCCTACGAGCAGTACTTC.

This sequence joins TRBV5-1 and TRBJ2-7; 9 bases agree with TRBD2. Germline V lookup: CDR1 SGHRS, CDR2 YFSETQ. This CDR3 region has 14 residues. After removal of 0 bases from V and 3 bases from J, the junction contained 1 base not matched to a gene. This chain's CDR3 is CASSLVAGDYEQYF. Here the CDR3 DNA reads TGCGCCAGCAGCTTGGTAGCGGGGGACTACGAGCAGTACTTC.

This clone was seen a single time. CDR3 sequence: CASSNQRRADTQYF. As DNA, the CDR3 is TGCGCCAGCAGCAACCAGCGTAGGGCAGATACGCAGTATTTT. V gene TRBV4-1 combines with J gene TRBJ2-3, with D uncertain. V shed 5 bases and J shed 4 bases, with 13 bases lying between them. Germline V gene data show CDR1 as MGHRA and CDR2 as YSYEKL. This CDR3 region has 14 residues.

The CDR3 DNA reads TGCGCCAGCAGCTTGGGGGCCGGCAGGGAAGAGACCCAGTACTTC. It yields the protein CASSLGAGREETQYF. The chain recombines TRBV5-1 with TRBJ2-5, with a possible D match to TRBD1 (5 bases). The CDR3 totals 15 residues. Trimming shortened V by 0 bases and J by 3 bases, and 12 bases separated the two germline ends. Germline-derived CDR1 and CDR2 are SGHRS and YFSETQ.

This rearrangement joins TRBV14 to TRBJ1-6; unclear D gene. Deletions cut 1 base from V and 8 bases from J, with 9 bases between. Germline V gene sequence: CDR1 SGHDN, CDR2 FVKESK. The CDR3 sequence is 14 residues long. CDR3 amino acids: CASSQGPVDSPLHF. The CDR3 DNA is TGTGCCAGCAGCCAAGGACCGGTGGATTCACCCCTCCACTTT.

This chain connects TRBV7-2 to TRBJ1-5; maybe TRBD1 (5 bases). Per germline, CDR1 SGHTA and CDR2 FQGNSA. This CDR3 spans 14 amino acids. V lost 3 bases, J lost 5 bases, and 11 bases lay in between. CDR3 DNA: TGTGCCAGCAGCTTTCGGGGGAACGATCAGCCCCAGCATTTT. Translated, it gives CASSFRGNDQPQHF.

The V call is TRBV5-1, the J call TRBJ2-7, with D maybe TRBD1 (5 bases). V was cut by 6 bases and J by 0 bases, with 22 bases left in between. This CDR3 contains 17 residues. Germline CDR1 and CDR2: SGHRS and YFSETQ. The CDR3 loop is CASKFWWSATDSYEQYF. The CDR3 DNA reads TGCGCCAGCAAATTCTGGTGGTCGGCGACAGACTCCTACGAGCAGTACTTC.

V usage is TRBV14 and J usage is TRBJ1-2, with a possible D match to TRBD1 (6 bases). V dropped 4 bases and J dropped 14 bases, with 17 bases sitting between them. CDR3 size: 12 residues. CDR1 and CDR2 from the germline V gene are SGHDN and FVKESK. CDR3: CASSRDMFRATF. In DNA, the CDR3 is TGTGCCAGCAGCCGGGACATGTTTCGTGCTACCTTC.

This rearrangement joins TRBV19 to TRBJ1-5; 8 bases agree with TRBD1. This CDR3 has 15 residues. The germline gives CDR1 LNHDA, CDR2 SQIVND (reference sequence). J was trimmed by 6 bases and V by 5 bases; bases with no gene match: 9. CDR3 region: CASSLGQGSTQPQHF. The DNA for the CDR3 is TGTGCCAGTAGTTTAGGACAGGGTTCCACTCAGCCCCAGCATTTT. Complete variable domain (other parts from reference TRBV19 and TRBJ1-5): DGGITQSPKYLFRKEGQNVTLSCEQNLNHDAMYWYRQDPGQGLRLIYYSQIVNDFQKGDIAEGYSVSREKKESFPLTVTSAQKNPTAFYLCASSLGQGSTQPQHFGDGTRLSIL.

V is TRBV5-1 and J is TRBJ2-2; D remains ambiguous. The CDR3 runs 13 residues. V was cut by 4 bases and J by 5 bases, with 9 bases left in between. CDR1 is SGHRS and CDR2 is YFSETQ in the germline V gene. As DNA, the CDR3 is TGCGCCAGCAGCGAAGATTTGACCGGGGAGCTGTTTTTT. It specifies CASSEDLTGELFF.

This clone occurred a few times. This chain connects TRBV7-9 to TRBJ1-6; D remains ambiguous. The length of the CDR3 is 17 residues. Trimming took 1 base from V and 9 from J, leaving 19 bases between them. The V gene's germline CDR1 is SEHNR and CDR2 FQNEAQ (reference sequence). The CDR3 here is CASSLGTRLLPRSPLHF. CDR3 DNA: TGTGCCAGCAGCTTAGGTACCAGGTTACTACCACGTTCACCCCTCCACTTT.

The CDR3 region has the DNA TGTGCCAGCAGCCAAGAAGTAGCGGGGGGGCCTGGAGATACGCAGTATTTT. Translation gives CASSQEVAGGPGDTQYF. The genes are TRBV4-2 and TRBJ2-3, with 11 bases identical to TRBD2. The CDR3 runs 17 residues. Trimming at V came to 0 bases and at J to 5 bases, leaving 7 bases not matched to a gene. CDR1 LGHNA and CDR2 YNFKEQ come from the germline V gene.

The CDR3 is CASSVWRDISYEQYF. The CDR3 DNA follows: TGTGCCAGCAGTGTCTGGCGGGATATCTCCTACGAGCAGTACTTC. V usage is TRBV6-1 and J usage is TRBJ2-7; D is perhaps TRBD2 (6 bases). This CDR3 is 15 amino acids long. V was cut by 4 bases and J by 0 bases, with 13 bases left in between. The germline gives CDR1 MNHNS, CDR2 SASEGT.